A selection of T cell receptor beta chains follows, all from one sample in a study of beta chain features in type 1 diabetes. Data came from immunoSEQ multiplex PCR; TCRdb stores just in-frame clones and leaves some out. Of about 370,000 clones in the sample, more than 13% were seen once. What was sequenced was naive CD4+ T cells from blood. The receptors derive from a woman aged 18 to 35 in good health. CDR3s include the opening cysteine and the closing phenylalanine or tryptophan. The order of the fields is D gene, V gene, J gene, clone size, CDR3 DNA, CDR3 protein. The D gene is left open where the match is weak. Clone size is not always given. Where it is, it says once, few, many or a class for expanded clones.

.	TRBV28	TRBJ2-1	.	TGTGCCAGCAGTTTAGGGTCAGGAGGTCCCTACAATGAGCAGTTCTTC	CASSLGSGGPYNEQFF
.	TRBV28	TRBJ2-3	.	TGTGCCAGCACCCTACAGGGAGCGGGCACAGATACGCAGTATTTT	CASTLQGAGTDTQYF
TRBD1	TRBV30	TRBJ1-5	few	TGTGCCTGGAGTGCCCCAGGGGGCGGACAGCCCCAGCATTTT	CAWSAPGGGQPQHF
.	TRBV23-1	TRBJ2-2	.	TGCGCCAGCCCTTCCAGGGGCACCGGGGAGCTGTTTTTT	CASPSRGTGELFF
.	TRBV11-2	TRBJ2-1	few	TGTGCCAGCAGCCCGTACAATGAGCAGTTCTTC	CASSPYNEQFF
.	TRBV11-2	TRBJ2-1	.	TGTGCCAGCAGCTTCCGCCTTGATTTGCGCGGCAATGAGCAGTTCTTC	CASSFRLDLRGNEQFF
TRBD1	TRBV7-3	TRBJ1-1	few	TGTGCCAGCAGCCCTACAGGGGTAACGAACACTGAAGCTTTCTTT	CASSPTGVTNTEAFF
.	TRBV7-2	TRBJ1-1	few	TGTGCCAGCAGCTGGCCCGGACAAGGACCTTTAGGTTTCTTT	CASSWPGQGPLGFF
TRBD2	TRBV6-6	TRBJ2-1	few	TGTGCCAGCAGCCTAGCGGAGTTCTCCTACAATGAGCAGTTCTTC	CASSLAEFSYNEQFF
TRBD2	TRBV9	TRBJ2-3	few	TGTGCCAGCAGCGTAGGAGCGGGAGTAAGCACAGATACGCAGTATTTT	CASSVGAGVSTDTQYF
.	TRBV5-1	TRBJ2-4	.	TGCGCCAGCAGCTTGGCGACTGTAGCCAAAAACATTCAGTACTTC	CASSLATVAKNIQYF
TRBD1	TRBV5-1	TRBJ1-1	.	TGCGCCAGCAGCTTGGCCCATGGACAGGGGAACACTGAAGCTTTCTTT	CASSLAHGQGNTEAFF
TRBD2	TRBV2	TRBJ2-5	.	TGTGCCAGCAGGGGACTAGCGGGAGTACCCCAAGAGACCCAGTACTTC	CASRGLAGVPQETQYF
TRBD1	TRBV5-4	TRBJ1-1	.	TGTGCCAGCAGCTTGGGCGGGACAGGGGGGACTGAAGCTTTCTTT	CASSLGGTGGTEAFF
.	TRBV7-3	TRBJ1-2	.	TGTGCCAGCAGCTTATCCGGGACTGCCGGCTACACCTTC	CASSLSGTAGYTF
.	TRBV30	TRBJ2-7	.	TGTGCCTGGAGTACATCAGGGTTCCTTCCCTACGAGCAGTACTTC	CAWSTSGFLPYEQYF
.	TRBV23-1	TRBJ2-6	few	TGCGCCAGCAGTCAACCGGGACCATTATTAGGGGGCTCTGGGGCCAACGTCCTGACTTTC	CASSQPGPLLGGSGANVLTF
.	TRBV29-1	TRBJ1-1	.	TGCAGCGTTGAAGGTCAGGGCGATTTCTCTGAAGCTTTCTTT	CSVEGQGDFSEAFF
.	TRBV6-5	TRBJ1-5	.	TGTGCCAGCAGAGCTACGGTGAGCAATCAGCCCCAGCATTTT	CASRATVSNQPQHF
.	TRBV29-1	TRBJ2-5	few	TGCAGCGCTGAGTACGATTCGGAGCAGTACTTC	CSAEYDSEQYF
.	TRBV7-2	TRBJ2-3	few	TGTGCCAGCAGGAACTTGACTAGCACAGATACGCAGTATTTT	CASRNLTSTDTQYF
.	TRBV29-1	TRBJ1-3	few	TGCAGCGTTGAAGATCGTCCTCAGGGAACGGTGGGAAACACCATATATTTT	CSVEDRPQGTVGNTIYF
TRBD1	TRBV27	TRBJ1-1	.	TGTGCCAGCAGTCCCCACTCGACAGGGTTTAACACTGAAGCTTTCTTT	CASSPHSTGFNTEAFF
.	TRBV28	TRBJ2-6	.	TGTGCCAGCAGTTTATCCCAACTCTCTGGGGCCAACGTCCTGACTTTC	CASSLSQLSGANVLTF
TRBD2	TRBV28	TRBJ2-3	.	TGTGCCAGCAGCGAACCTGGGACTACCCATACGCAGTATTTT	CASSEPGTTHTQYF
.	TRBV7-9	TRBJ2-2	.	TGTGCCAGCAGCTCCCAGGGAACCGGGGAGCTGTTTTTT	CASSSQGTGELFF
TRBD2	TRBV2	TRBJ2-1	.	TGTGCCAGCACTTTAAGGGATGGGACTAGCGGTTACAATGAGCAGTTCTTC	CASTLRDGTSGYNEQFF
.	TRBV7-3	TRBJ2-6	.	TGTGCCAGCAGGATGAGCTCTGGGGCCAACGTCCTGACTTTC	CASRMSSGANVLTF
TRBD2	TRBV5-1	TRBJ2-5	.	TGCGCCAGCAGCCGACTAGCGGGAGTCCTGGAGACCCAGTACTTC	CASSRLAGVLETQYF
TRBD2	TRBV4-3	TRBJ2-1	few	TGCGCCAGCAGCCAAGGACGCTCACGGGGCGGGAGCTACAATGAGCAGTTCTTC	CASSQGRSRGGSYNEQFF
TRBD2	TRBV28	TRBJ2-2	few	TGTGCCAGCAGACTAGGACTAGCGACCGGGGAGCTGTTTTTT	CASRLGLATGELFF
.	TRBV30	TRBJ1-1	.	TGTGCCTGGAGTTCTTACGGGAGGGGAGCTTTCTTT	CAWSSYGRGAFF
.	TRBV5-8	TRBJ1-5	.	TGTGCCAGCAGCTTAAGGGGGCCCCAGCATTTT	CASSLRGPQHF
.	TRBV29-1	TRBJ2-7	.	TGCAGCGTTAAGGCGACAGCCTACGAGCAGTACTTC	CSVKATAYEQYF
TRBD1	TRBV5-4	TRBJ2-2	few	TGTGCCAGCAGCGCCGGGACAGAGAACACCGGGGAGCTGTTTTTT	CASSAGTENTGELFF
.	TRBV18	TRBJ2-7	.	TGTGCCAGCTCACCAGTGGCAGGGCGAGACTCCTACGAGCAGTACTTC	CASSPVAGRDSYEQYF
TRBD1	TRBV5-6	TRBJ2-7	.	TGTGCCAGCAGCTTGACCGGGACAGGGGGACACGAGCAGTACTTC	CASSLTGTGGHEQYF